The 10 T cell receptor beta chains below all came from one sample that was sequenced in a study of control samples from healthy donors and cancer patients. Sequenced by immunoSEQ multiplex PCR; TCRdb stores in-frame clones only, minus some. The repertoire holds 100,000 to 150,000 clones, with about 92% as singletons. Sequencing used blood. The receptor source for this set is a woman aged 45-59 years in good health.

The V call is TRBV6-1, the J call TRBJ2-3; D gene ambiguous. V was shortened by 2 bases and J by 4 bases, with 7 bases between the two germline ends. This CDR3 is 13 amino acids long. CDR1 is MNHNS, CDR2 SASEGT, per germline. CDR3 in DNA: TGTGCCAGCAGTGAATGGGCGGCAGATACGCAGTATTTT. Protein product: CASSEWAADTQYF.

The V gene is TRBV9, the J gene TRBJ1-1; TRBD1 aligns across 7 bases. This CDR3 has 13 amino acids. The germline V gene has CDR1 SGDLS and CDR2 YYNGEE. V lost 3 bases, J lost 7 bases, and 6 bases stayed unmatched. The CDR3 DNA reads TGTGCCAGCAGCGCAGGGGGAATGGATGAAGCTTTCTTT. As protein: CASSAGGMDEAFF.

CDR3 residues: CASSRNTEAFF. As DNA, the CDR3 is TGTGCCAGCAGTAGGAACACTGAAGCTTTCTTT. The J gene is TRBJ1-1, the V gene TRBV25-1; no definite D call. The CDR3 contains 11 residues. Trimming removed 5 bases from V and 1 base from J, with 2 bases in between. CDR1 is MGHDK and CDR2 is SYGVNS in the germline V gene.

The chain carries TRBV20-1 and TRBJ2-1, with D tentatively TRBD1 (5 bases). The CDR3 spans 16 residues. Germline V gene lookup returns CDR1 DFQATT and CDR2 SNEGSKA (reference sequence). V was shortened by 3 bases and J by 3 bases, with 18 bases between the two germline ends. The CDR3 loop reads CSASKGIGQGYNEQFF. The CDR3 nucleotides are TGCAGTGCTAGTAAGGGTATAGGGCAGGGCTACAATGAGCAGTTCTTC.

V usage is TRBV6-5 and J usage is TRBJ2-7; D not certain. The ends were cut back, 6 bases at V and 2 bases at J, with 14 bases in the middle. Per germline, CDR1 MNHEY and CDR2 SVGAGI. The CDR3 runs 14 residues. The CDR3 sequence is CASRPPTLTYEQYF. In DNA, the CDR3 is TGTGCCAGCAGACCCCCTACCCTGACCTACGAGCAGTACTTC.

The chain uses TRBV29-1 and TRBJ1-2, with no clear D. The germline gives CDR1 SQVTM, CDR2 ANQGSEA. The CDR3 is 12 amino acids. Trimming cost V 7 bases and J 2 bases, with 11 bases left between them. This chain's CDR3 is CSADGLNYGYTF. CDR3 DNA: TGCAGCGCAGACGGACTGAACTATGGCTACACCTTC.

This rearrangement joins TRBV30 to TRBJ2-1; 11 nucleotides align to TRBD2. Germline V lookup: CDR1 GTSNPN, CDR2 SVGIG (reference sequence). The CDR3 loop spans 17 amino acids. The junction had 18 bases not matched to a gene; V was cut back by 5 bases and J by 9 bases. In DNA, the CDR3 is TGTGCCTGGGCCCAATCAACAAGACTAGCGGGACGGGTTGAGCAGTTCTTC. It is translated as CAWAQSTRLAGRVEQFF.

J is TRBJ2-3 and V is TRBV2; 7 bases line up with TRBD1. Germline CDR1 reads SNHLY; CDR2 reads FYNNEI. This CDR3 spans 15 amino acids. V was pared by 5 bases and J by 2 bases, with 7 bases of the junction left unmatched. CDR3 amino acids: CASSHPGQFTDTQYF. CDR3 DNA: TGTGCCAGCAGTCACCCGGGACAGTTCACAGATACGCAGTATTTT.

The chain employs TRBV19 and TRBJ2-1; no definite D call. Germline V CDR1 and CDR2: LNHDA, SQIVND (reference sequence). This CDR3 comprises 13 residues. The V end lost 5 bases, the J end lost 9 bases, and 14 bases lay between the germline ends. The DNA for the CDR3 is TGTGCCAGTAGTCCAGTGCATTGGCTTGAGCAGTTCTTC. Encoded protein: CASSPVHWLEQFF.

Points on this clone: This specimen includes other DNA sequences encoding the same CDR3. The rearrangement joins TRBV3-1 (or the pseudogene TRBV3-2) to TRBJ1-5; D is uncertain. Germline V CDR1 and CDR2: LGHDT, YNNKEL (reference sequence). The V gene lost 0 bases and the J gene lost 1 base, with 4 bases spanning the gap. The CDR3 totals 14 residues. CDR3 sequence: CASSQDPSNQPQHF. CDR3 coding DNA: TGTGCCAGCAGCCAAGATCCGAGCAATCAGCCCCAGCATTTT.